This T cell receptor beta chain was retrieved from a study of technical replicates of blood from a handful of donors. This clone was detected once. Clones were read by immunoSEQ multiplex PCR, and TCRdb kept only the in-frame ones, dropping some. This table holds over 65,000 clones, approximately 93% found once. The CDR3 has 17 residues. V was pared by 1 base and J by 3 bases, with 8 bases of the junction left unmatched. The V gene's germline CDR1 is SGHTA and CDR2 FQGNSA. This chain connects TRBV7-2 to TRBJ1-2; 10 bases are shared with TRBD1. This receptor was taken from a human donor in good health. The sample taken for sequencing was T cells isolated from PBMCs. The CDR3 sequence: CASSLDGTGALYYGYTF. The CDR3 coding sequence is TGTGCCAGCAGCTTAGATGGGACAGGGGCCCTATACTATGGCTACACCTTC.